The source of this TCR beta chain is a study of T cell changes during pregnancy in multiple sclerosis (dated by TCRdb to the late 2010s). For the wider study: The study examined how the T cell repertoire changed over the course of pregnancy in women with multiple sclerosis.

In regard to this clone: Its cognate antigen has yet to be identified. The record has no base qualities; no much larger clone is one base away.

The CDR3 spans 16 residues, from the cysteine through the phenylalanine. Only CDR3 DNA is held: 48 bases, read in frame from base 1. The germline V gene (reference sequence) yields MNHNY for CDR1 and SVGAGI for CDR2. The V end gives up 5 bases and the J end 0 bases, leaving 5 bases in the junction not matched to a gene. The library was produced with the immunoSEQ multiplex PCR assay. Entries here come from immuneACCESS through TCRdb and include only in-frame sequences with V and J called. Some clones fail to appear in such tables; in the studies checked, an unresolved V gene covers under half of the shortfall, and the cause of the remainder is unknown. The sample data list roughly 42,000 clones, and around 93% of these were observed just once. The leading ten clones occupy 0.73% of the sample.

This TCR derives from a female donor with multiple sclerosis, enrolled in a pregnancy study. The V and J genes are TRBV6-6 and TRBJ2-1; TRBD2 fits 9 bases in the junction. The sequenced sample was CD4+ T cells from peripheral blood mononuclear cells, obtained before pregnancy. The bases read TGTGCCAGCAGTATGCGCGGGGGGGGCTCCTACAATGAGCAGTTCTTC. Its protein is CASSMRGGGSYNEQFF.